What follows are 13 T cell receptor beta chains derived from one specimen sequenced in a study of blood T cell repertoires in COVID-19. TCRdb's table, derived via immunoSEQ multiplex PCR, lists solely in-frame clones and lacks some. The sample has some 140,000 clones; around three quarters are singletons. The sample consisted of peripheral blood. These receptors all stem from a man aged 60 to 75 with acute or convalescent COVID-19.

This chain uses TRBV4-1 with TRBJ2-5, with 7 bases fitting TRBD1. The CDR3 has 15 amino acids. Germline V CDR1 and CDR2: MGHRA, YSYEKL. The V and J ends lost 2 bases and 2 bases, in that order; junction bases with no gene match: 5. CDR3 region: CASSQTPGQQETQYF. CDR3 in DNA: TGCGCCAGCAGCCAAACCCCGGGACAGCAAGAGACCCAGTACTTC.

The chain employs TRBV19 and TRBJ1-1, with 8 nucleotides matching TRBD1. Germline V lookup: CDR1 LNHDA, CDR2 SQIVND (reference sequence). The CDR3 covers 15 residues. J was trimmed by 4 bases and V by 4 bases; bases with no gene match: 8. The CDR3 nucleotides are TGTGCCAGTAGTACATCAGGGGGCTTGGGCACTGAAGCTTTCTTT. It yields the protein CASSTSGGLGTEAFF. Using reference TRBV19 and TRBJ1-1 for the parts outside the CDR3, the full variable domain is DGGITQSPKYLFRKEGQNVTLSCEQNLNHDAMYWYRQDPGQGLRLIYYSQIVNDFQKGDIAEGYSVSREKKESFPLTVTSAQKNPTAFYLCASSTSGGLGTEAFFGQGTRLTVV.

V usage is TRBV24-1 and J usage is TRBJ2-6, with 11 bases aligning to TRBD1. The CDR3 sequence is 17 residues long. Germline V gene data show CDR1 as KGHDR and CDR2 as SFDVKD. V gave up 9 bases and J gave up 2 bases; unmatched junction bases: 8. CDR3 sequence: CATSDRGPGAGANVLTF. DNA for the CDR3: TGTGCCACCTCGGACAGGGGGCCAGGTGCTGGGGCCAACGTCCTGACTTTC.

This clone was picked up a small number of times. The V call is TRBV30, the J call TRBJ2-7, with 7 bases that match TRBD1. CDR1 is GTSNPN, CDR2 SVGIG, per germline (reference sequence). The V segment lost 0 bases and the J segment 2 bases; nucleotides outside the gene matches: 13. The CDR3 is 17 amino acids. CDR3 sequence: CAWSVGSWGQKTYEQYF. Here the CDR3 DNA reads TGTGCCTGGAGTGTAGGGTCGTGGGGACAGAAGACCTACGAGCAGTACTTC.

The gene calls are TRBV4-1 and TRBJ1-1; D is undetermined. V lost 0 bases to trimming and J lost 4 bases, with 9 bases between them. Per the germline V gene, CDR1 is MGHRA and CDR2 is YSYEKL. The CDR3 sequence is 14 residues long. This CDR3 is CASSQERGSTEAFF. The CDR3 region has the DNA TGCGCCAGCAGCCAAGAGCGGGGATCCACTGAAGCTTTCTTT.

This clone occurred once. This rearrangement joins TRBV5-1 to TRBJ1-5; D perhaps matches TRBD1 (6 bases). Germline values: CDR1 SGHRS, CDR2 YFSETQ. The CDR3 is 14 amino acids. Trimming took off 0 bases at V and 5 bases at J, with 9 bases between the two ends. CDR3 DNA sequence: TGCGCCAGCAGCTTGGGAGGGGGAGATCAGCCCCAGCATTTT. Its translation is CASSLGGGDQPQHF.

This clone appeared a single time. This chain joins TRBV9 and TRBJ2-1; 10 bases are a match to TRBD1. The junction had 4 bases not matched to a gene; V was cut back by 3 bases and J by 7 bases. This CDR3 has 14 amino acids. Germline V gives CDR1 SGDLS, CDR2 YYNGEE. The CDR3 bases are TGTGCCAGCAGCGGACAGGGGGCGCAAAATGAGCAGTTCTTC. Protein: CASSGQGAQNEQFF. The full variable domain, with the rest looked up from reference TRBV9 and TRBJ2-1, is DSGVTQTPKHLITATGQRVTLRCSPRSGDLSVYWYQQSLDQGLQFLIQYYNGEERAKGNILERFSAQQFPDLHSELNLSSLELGDSALYFCASSGQGAQNEQFFGPGTRLTVL.

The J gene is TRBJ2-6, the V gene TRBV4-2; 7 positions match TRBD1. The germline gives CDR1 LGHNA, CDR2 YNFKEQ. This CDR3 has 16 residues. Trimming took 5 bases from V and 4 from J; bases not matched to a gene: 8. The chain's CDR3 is CASSALTGAGANVLTF. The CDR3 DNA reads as TGTGCCAGCAGCGCCTTAACAGGGGCCGGGGCCAACGTCCTGACTTTC.

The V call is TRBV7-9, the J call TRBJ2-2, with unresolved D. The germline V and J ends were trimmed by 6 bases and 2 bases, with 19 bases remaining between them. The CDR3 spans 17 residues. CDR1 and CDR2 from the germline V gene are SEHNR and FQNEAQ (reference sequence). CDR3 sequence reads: CASSLPRVLRNTGELFF. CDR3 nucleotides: TGTGCCAGCAGTCTCCCCCGGGTTCTCCGTAACACCGGGGAGCTGTTTTTT.

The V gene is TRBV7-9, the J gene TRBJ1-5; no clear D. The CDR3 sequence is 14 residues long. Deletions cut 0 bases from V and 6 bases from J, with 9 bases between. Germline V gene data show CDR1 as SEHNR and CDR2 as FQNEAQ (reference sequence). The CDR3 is CASSLAGPSQPQHF. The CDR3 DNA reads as TGTGCCAGCAGCTTAGCTGGTCCGAGTCAGCCCCAGCATTTT.

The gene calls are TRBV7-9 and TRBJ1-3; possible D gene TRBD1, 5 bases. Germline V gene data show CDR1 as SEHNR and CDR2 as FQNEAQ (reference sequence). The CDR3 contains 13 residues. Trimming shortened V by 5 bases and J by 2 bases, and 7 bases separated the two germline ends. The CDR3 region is CASSTGAGNTIYF. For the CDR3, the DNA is TGTGCCAGCAGCACAGGAGCTGGAAACACCATATATTTT.

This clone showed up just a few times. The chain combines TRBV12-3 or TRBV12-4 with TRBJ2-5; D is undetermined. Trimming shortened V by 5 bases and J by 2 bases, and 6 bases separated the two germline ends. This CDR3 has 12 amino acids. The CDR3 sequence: CASSPQQETQYF. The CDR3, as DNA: TGTGCCAGCAGTCCCCAGCAAGAGACCCAGTACTTC.

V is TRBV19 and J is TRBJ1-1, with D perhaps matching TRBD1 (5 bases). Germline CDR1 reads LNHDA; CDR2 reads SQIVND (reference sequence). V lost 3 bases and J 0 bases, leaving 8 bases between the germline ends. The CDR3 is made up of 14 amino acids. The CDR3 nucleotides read TGTGCCAGTAGTATTGGGGGGTTGAACACTGAAGCTTTCTTT. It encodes CASSIGGLNTEAFF. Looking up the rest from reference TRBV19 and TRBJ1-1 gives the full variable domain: DGGITQSPKYLFRKEGQNVTLSCEQNLNHDAMYWYRQDPGQGLRLIYYSQIVNDFQKGDIAEGYSVSREKKESFPLTVTSAQKNPTAFYLCASSIGGLNTEAFFGQGTRLTVV.